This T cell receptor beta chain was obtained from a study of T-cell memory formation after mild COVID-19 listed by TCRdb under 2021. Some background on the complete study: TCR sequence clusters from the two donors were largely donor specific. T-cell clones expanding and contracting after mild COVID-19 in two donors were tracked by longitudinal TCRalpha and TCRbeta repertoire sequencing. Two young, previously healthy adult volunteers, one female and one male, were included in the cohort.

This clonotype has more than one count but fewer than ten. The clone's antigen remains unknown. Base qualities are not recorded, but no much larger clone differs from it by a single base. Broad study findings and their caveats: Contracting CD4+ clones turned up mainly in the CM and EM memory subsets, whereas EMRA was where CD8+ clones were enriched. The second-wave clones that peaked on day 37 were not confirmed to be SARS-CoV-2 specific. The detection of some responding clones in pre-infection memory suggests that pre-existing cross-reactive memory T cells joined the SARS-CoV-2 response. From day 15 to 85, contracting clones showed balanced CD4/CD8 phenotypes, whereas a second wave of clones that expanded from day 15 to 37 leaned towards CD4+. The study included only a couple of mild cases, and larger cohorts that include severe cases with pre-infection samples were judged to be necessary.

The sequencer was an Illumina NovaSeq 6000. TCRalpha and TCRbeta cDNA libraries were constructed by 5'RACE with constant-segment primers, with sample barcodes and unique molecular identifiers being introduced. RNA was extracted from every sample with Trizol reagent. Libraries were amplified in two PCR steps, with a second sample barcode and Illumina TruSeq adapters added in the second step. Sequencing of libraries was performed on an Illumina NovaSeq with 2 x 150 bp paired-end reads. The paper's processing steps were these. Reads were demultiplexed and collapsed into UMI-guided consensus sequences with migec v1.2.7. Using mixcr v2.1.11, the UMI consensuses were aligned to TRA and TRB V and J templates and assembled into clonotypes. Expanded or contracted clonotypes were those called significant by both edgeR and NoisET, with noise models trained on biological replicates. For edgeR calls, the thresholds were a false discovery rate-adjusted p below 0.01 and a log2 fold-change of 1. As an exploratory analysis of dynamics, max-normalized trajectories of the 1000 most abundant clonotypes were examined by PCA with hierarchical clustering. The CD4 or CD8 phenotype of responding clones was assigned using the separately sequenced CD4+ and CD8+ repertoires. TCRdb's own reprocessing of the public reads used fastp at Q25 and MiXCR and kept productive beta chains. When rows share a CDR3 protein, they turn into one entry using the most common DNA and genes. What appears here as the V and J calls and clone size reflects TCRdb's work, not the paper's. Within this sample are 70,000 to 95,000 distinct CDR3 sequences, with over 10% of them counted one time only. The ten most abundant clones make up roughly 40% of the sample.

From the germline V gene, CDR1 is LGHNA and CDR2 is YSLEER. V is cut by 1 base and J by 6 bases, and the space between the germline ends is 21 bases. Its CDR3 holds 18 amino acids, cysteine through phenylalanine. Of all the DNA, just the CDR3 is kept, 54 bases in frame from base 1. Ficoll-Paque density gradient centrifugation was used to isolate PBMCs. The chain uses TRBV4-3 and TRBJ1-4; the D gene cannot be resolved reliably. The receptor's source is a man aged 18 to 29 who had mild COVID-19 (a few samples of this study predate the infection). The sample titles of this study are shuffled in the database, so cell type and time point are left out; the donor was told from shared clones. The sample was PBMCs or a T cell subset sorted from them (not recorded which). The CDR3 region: CASSQGNRPITVHEKLFF. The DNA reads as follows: TGCGCCAGCAGCCAAGGGAACCGACCCATCACCGTTCATGAAAAACTGTTTTTT.